The entry below gives a single T cell receptor (beta chain) sequence along with its context. In germline, CDR1 is KGHDR, CDR2 SFDVKD. CDR3 length: 16 amino acids. Trimming pared 5 bases from V and 1 base from J, leaving 14 bases between. Authors' processing steps: Cell counts per sample came from amplifying reference gene primers. Only in-frame clones appear in the TCRdb table, and some are missing; sequencing was by immunoSEQ multiplex PCR. Clone size and the V and J calls come from that table; the DNA yielded D and trimming. The data show about 50,000 clones, roughly 82% seen once. This specimen comes from a study of blood T cell repertoires in COVID-19. The wider study: Acute-phase and convalescent COVID-19 samples originated in the United States, Italy and Spain.

The sequenced sample was peripheral blood. V is TRBV24-1 and J is TRBJ2-1; D unclear. The sequence was obtained from a woman in her sixties with acute or convalescent COVID-19. The CDR3 is CATSALDPRSYNEQFF. CDR3 nucleotide sequence: TGTGCCACCAGTGCCCTAGACCCTAGATCCTACAATGAGCAGTTCTTC.